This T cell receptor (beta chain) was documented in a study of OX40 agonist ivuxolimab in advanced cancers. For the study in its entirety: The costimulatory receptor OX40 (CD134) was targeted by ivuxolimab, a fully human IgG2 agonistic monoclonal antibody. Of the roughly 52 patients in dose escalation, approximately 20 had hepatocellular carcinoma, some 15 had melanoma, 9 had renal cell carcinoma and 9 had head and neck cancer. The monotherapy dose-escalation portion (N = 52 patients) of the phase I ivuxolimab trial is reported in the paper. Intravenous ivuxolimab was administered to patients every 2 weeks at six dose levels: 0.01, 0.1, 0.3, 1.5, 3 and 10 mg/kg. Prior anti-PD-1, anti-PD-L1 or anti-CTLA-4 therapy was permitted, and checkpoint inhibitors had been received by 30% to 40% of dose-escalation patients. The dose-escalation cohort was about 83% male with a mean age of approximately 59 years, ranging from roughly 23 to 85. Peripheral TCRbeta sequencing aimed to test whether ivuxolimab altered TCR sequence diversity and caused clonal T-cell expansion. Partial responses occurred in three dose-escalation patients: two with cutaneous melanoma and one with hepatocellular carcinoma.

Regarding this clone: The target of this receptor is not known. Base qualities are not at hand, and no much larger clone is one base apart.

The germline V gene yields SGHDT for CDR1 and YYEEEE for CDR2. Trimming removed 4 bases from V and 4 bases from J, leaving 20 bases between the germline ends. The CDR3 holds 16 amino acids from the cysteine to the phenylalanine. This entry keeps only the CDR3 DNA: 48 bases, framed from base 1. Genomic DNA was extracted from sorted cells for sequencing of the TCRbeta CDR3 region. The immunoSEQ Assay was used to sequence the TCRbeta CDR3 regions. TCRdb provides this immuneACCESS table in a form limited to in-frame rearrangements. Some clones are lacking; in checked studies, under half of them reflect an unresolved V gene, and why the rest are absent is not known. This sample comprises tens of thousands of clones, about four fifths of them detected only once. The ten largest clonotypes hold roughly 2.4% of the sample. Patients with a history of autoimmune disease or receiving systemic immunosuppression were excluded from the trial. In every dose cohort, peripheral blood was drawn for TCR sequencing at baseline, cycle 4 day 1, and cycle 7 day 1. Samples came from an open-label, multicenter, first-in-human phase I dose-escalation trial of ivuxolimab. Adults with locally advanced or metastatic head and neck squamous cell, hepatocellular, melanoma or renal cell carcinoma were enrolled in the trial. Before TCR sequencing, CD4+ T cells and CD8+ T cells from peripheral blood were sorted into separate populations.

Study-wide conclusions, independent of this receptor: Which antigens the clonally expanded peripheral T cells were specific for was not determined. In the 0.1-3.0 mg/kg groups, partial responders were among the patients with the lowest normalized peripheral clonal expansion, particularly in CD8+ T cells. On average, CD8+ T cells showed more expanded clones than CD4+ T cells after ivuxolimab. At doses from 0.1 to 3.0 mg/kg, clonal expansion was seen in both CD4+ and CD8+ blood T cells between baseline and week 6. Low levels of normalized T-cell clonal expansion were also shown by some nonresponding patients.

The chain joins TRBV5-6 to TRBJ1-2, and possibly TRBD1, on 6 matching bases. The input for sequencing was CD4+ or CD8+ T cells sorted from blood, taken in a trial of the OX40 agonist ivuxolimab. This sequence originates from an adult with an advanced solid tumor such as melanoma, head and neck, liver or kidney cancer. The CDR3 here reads CASSGEDSPRGYGYTF. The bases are TGTGCCAGCAGCGGGGAGGACAGCCCCCGAGGCTATGGCTACACCTTC.